This T cell receptor (beta chain) was retrieved from a study of cytomegalovirus exposure and HLA in healthy donors. Overall study: Among the roughly 380 donors who were genotyped, approximately 83% fell in the genetic ancestry cluster that is associated with self-reported Caucasian donors. General study points: In vitro data verified a few CMV-associated chains as specific for CMV antigens. Beyond CMV serostatus, there was no information to go on about immune exposure.

Germline V gives CDR1 SGHRS, CDR2 YFSETQ. The length of the CDR3 is 15 residues. V was clipped by 6 bases and J by 5 bases; unmatched bases: 14. Primers: 60 Vbeta forward and 13 Jbeta reverse. The data were produced by immunoSEQ multiplex PCR, yet TCRdb's version contains in-frame clones alone and is incomplete. This sample has fewer than 150,000 clones, with approximately 75% found just once. As concerns this clone: No antigen is known for it.

This sequence was found in a man in his fifties or sixties in good health and CMV-seropositive. The source material was PBMCs. The V gene is TRBV5-1, the J gene TRBJ2-7; 7 bases are shared with TRBD1. The CDR3 loop is CASTQRGRDLDEQYF. CDR3 bases: TGCGCCAGCACCCAAAGGGGGCGCGATCTGGACGAGCAGTACTTC. The variable domain in full, with the rest retrieved from reference TRBV5-1 and TRBJ2-7, is KAGVTQTPRYLIKTRGQQVTLSCSPISGHRSVSWYQQTPGQGLQFLFEYFSETQRNKGNFPGRFSGRQFSNSRSEMNVSTLELGDSALYLCASTQRGRDLDEQYFGPGTRLTVT.